This T cell receptor (beta chain) was recorded in a study of blood T cell repertoires in COVID-19. Study context: Samples of COVID-19 (acute and convalescent) were obtained from the United States, Italy and Spain. Nucleic acid was either cDNA or gDNA, and it came from T cells, B-cell-depleted T cells, or PBMCs.

In the original analysis: Quantification of nucleated cells was approximated via reference gene primer amplification. Sequenced by immunoSEQ multiplex PCR; TCRdb stores in-frame clones only, minus some. From that table come the V and J calls and clone size; the DNA was used to work out D and trimming. Counted here are 20,000 to 30,000 clones, 82% occurring once; the ten biggest clones make up over 8%. The CDR3 extends over 18 amino acids. The J segment lost 6 bases and the V segment lost 5 bases, leaving 18 bases of the junction unmatched. CDR1 and CDR2 (germline): PRHDT, FYEKMQ (reference sequence).

V and J are TRBV13 and TRBJ1-3; 8 bases agree with TRBD1. Material for sequencing was peripheral blood. This receptor was taken from a human donor in a cohort sampled during active COVID-19. CDR3: CASSHRKSRTGKENTIYF. The DNA of the CDR3 is TGTGCCAGCAGCCACCGAAAATCGAGGACAGGGAAGGAAAACACCATATATTTT.